At least ten counts were recorded for the clone carrying this T cell receptor beta chain. V lost 0 bases, J lost 6 bases, and 16 bases lay in between. The germline V gene has CDR1 SGHKS and CDR2 YYEKEE (reference sequence). CDR3 size: 16 residues. The sample originates from a study of T cells in Graves' hyperthyroidism and ophthalmopathy. RNA transcripts provided the source from which TCR beta CDR3 regions were amplified. HTBI primers were employed in a first-round RT-PCR of the TCR CDR3. TCRdb re-analysed the multiplex PCR reads in MiXCR, keeping a single row per CDR3 protein. The repertoire consists of around 540,000 distinct CDR3 sequences, with around 16% occurring once and the leading ten covering 25% to 30%.

The sequence was obtained from a woman aged 25 to 39 with Graves' ophthalmopathy. The chain carries TRBV5-5 and TRBJ2-1; D may be TRBD2 (6 bases). Material: blood. The CDR3 region is CASSLDAGLWGNEQFF. Here the CDR3 DNA reads TGTGCCAGCAGCTTGGACGCGGGACTTTGGGGCAATGAGCAGTTCTTC.